This TCR beta chain derives from a study of blood T cell repertoires in COVID-19. Whole-study context: Both acute and convalescent COVID-19 samples were obtained from the United States, Italy and Spain. The analysed material was cDNA or gDNA that came from T cells, B-cell-depleted T cells, or PBMCs.

Per the original methods: Counts of nucleated cells, estimated from reference gene primer amplification, were obtained. Method: immunoSEQ multiplex PCR; TCRdb's copy keeps in-frame clones and lacks some. Clone size and the V and J calls come from that table; the DNA yielded D and trimming. This table holds fewer than 75,000 clones, roughly 88% found once. Trimming stripped 5 bases from V and 9 bases from J, with 11 bases between. CDR1 is MNHEY, CDR2 SMNVEV, per germline (reference sequence). This CDR3 is built from 13 residues. The TCR sequence derives from a man in his 70s with acute or convalescent COVID-19. The chain employs TRBV27 and TRBJ1-6; a possible D gene is TRBD1 (5 bases). The sequenced sample was peripheral blood. The CDR3 DNA is TGTGCCAGCAGTCAGGGTTTTTCTTCACCCCTCCACTTT. This translates into CASSQGFSSPLHF.